This TCR beta chain is from a study of blood T cell repertoires in COVID-19. About the study: Material from acute and convalescent COVID-19 was sourced from the United States, Italy and Spain.

Authors' processing steps: From reference gene primer amplification, estimates of nucleated cell counts were derived. Repertoires were generated with immunoSEQ multiplex PCR, while TCRdb's copy carries only in-frame clones and drops some. The V and J calls and clone size are taken from that table; D and trimming were inferred from the DNA. Of 40,000 to 55,000 clones in the sample, approximately 88% were seen once. With V trimmed by 5 bases and J by 6 bases, 13 bases remained unmatched. The CDR3 runs 16 residues. Germline CDR1 is SGHVS and CDR2 is FQNEAQ. The V call is TRBV7-8, the J call TRBJ2-3; 8 nucleotides match TRBD1. The receptor was isolated from a human donor in a cohort sampled during active COVID-19. Material: peripheral blood. This chain's CDR3 is CASSRQGSLHLDTQYF. In nucleotides, the CDR3 is TGTGCCAGCAGCAGACAGGGGTCCCTCCACCTCGATACGCAGTATTTT.